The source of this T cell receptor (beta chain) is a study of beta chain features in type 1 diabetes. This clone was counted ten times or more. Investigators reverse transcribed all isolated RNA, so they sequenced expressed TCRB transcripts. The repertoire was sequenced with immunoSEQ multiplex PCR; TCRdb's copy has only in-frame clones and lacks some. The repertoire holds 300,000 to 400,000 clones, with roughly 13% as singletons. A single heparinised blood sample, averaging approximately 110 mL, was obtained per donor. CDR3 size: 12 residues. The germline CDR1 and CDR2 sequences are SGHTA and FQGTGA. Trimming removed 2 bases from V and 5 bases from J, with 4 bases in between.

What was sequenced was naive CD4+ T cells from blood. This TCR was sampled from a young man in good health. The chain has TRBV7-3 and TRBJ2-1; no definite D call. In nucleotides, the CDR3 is TGTGCCAGCAGCTTACCGGACAATGAGCAGTTCTTC. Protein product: CASSLPDNEQFF.